This TCR beta chain was sequenced in a study of T cell repertoires in cytomegalovirus infection. Study-level background: TCR beta signatures that were public indicated CMV infection and matching HLA type. Study conclusions and caveats: What dominated the ex vivo response were HLA-C-restricted CMV-specific TCR beta clonotypes.

MiXCR was run by TCRdb on the reads, yielding one entry per CDR3 protein. The sample holds approximately 910,000 distinct CDR3 sequences, 31% seen once. This clonotype has just a few counts. The antigen remains unidentified. V lost 3 bases, J lost 7 bases, and 13 bases lay in between. The germline CDR1 and CDR2 sequences are MNHEY and SMNVEV (reference sequence). This CDR3 is built from 14 residues. The sequences come from cultured CD8+ T cells from PBMCs, collected from culture after CMV antigen stimulation. The receptor was isolated from a human donor in good health (CMV status not recorded). Some clones in this sample may be carry-over from other donors' samples. The chain carries TRBV27 and TRBJ2-1; D gene ambiguous. CDR3 nucleotide sequence: TGTGCCAGCAGTTTTTTCCCCGACGGAAATGAGCAGTTCTTC. Translated, it gives CASSFFPDGNEQFF.